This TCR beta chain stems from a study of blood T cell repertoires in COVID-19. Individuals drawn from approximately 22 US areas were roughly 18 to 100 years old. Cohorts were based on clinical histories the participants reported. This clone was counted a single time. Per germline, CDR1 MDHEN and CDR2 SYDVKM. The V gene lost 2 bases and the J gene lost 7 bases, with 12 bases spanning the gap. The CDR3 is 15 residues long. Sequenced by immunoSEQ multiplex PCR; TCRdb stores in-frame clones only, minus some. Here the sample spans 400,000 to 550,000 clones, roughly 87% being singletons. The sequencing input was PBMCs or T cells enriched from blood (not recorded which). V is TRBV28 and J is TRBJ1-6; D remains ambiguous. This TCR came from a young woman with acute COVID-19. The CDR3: CASSLIPGNNSPLHF. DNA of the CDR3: TGTGCCAGCAGTTTAATTCCCGGGAACAATTCACCCCTCCACTTT.